The 21 T cell receptor beta chains below all came from one sample that was sequenced in a study of blood T cell repertoires in COVID-19. The table came from immunoSEQ multiplex PCR; TCRdb's copy has only in-frame clones and leaves some out. The sample yields 90,000 to 120,000 clones, roughly 90% seen once. The sequencing input was peripheral blood. These receptors all come from a man aged 40-55 years with active or convalescent COVID-19.

This chain joins TRBV18 and TRBJ2-2, with D perhaps TRBD2 (6 bases). Per germline, CDR1 KGHSH and CDR2 LQKENI. CDR3 length equals 16 residues. V lost 2 bases to trimming and J lost 6 bases, with 16 bases between them. The CDR3 protein is CASSPVASRDSGELFF. For the CDR3, the DNA is TGTGCCAGCTCACCAGTGGCGTCGCGGGATTCCGGGGAGCTGTTTTTT.

The chain has TRBV7-2 and TRBJ2-7; TRBD1 might be the D (5 bases). The germline V and J ends were trimmed by 3 bases and 2 bases, with 17 bases remaining between them. This CDR3 is 16 amino acids long. The germline CDR1 and CDR2 sequences are SGHTA and FQGNSA. CDR3 in amino acids: CASSLFGAASTYEQYF. For the CDR3, the DNA is TGTGCCAGCAGCTTGTTTGGGGCAGCTTCTACCTACGAGCAGTACTTC.

V usage is TRBV27 and J usage is TRBJ2-5; the match to TRBD2 covers 14 bases. The V gene's germline CDR1 is MNHEY and CDR2 SMNVEV (reference sequence). The CDR3 spans 17 residues. J gave up 4 bases and V 5 bases, and 9 bases lay outside the gene matches. The CDR3 here is CASSHKTSGRAPETQYF. CDR3 bases: TGTGCCAGCAGTCACAAGACTAGCGGGAGGGCCCCAGAGACCCAGTACTTC.

The CDR3 protein is CASSPGWVGYEQYF. The CDR3 coding sequence is TGTGCCAGCAGCCCAGGGTGGGTTGGGTACGAGCAGTACTTC. The V call is TRBV13, the J call TRBJ2-7, with D maybe TRBD1 (5 bases). CDR1 PRHDT and CDR2 FYEKMQ come from the germline V gene (reference sequence). Between the trimmed V and J ends, which lost 5 bases and 4 bases, there was a span of 15 bases. The CDR3 spans 14 residues.

The gene calls are TRBV28 and TRBJ1-5; possible D gene TRBD1, 5 bases. The CDR3 runs to 16 residues. V was clipped by 5 bases and J by 2 bases, with 16 bases between them. Germline V gene data show CDR1 as MDHEN and CDR2 as SYDVKM. The CDR3 DNA is TGTGCCAGCAGTCTTTTACAGGCGGCGGGCAATCAGCCCCAGCATTTT. This encodes CASSLLQAAGNQPQHF.

The rearrangement links TRBV2 to TRBJ2-1; 13 nucleotides match TRBD2. V lost 9 bases, J lost 7 bases, and 9 bases stayed unmatched. Germline V gene sequence: CDR1 SNHLY, CDR2 FYNNEI. The CDR3 runs 15 residues. The CDR3 region has the DNA TGTGCCAGTTCTATGGGACTAGCGGGGCTTAATGAGCAGTTCTTC. Encoded protein: CASSMGLAGLNEQFF. Full variable domain (remainder filled in from reference TRBV2 and TRBJ2-1): EPEVTQTPSHQVTQMGQEVILRCVPISNHLYFYWYRQILGQKVEFLVSFYNNEISEKSEIFDDQFSVERPDGSNFTLKIRSTKLEDSAMYFCASSMGLAGLNEQFFGPGTRLTVL.

The CDR3 DNA reads as TGTGCCAGCCTAACCGGGACAAAAGGCGGGGAGCTGTTTTTT. It is translated as CASLTGTKGGELFF. The chain carries TRBV28 and TRBJ2-2; D perhaps matches TRBD1 (6 bases). The V gene's germline CDR1 is MDHEN and CDR2 SYDVKM. The V gene lost 8 bases and the J gene lost 7 bases, with 17 bases spanning the gap. This CDR3 has 14 residues. Looking up the rest from reference TRBV28 and TRBJ2-2 gives the full variable domain: DVKVTQSSRYLVKRTGEKVFLECVQDMDHENMFWYRQDPGLGLRLIYFSYDVKMKEKGDIPEGYSVSREKKERFSLILESASTNQTSMYLCASLTGTKGGELFFGEGSRLTVL.

The V and J genes are TRBV4-1 and TRBJ1-3; TRBD1 might be the D (6 bases). This CDR3 is 16 amino acids long. Germline CDR1 MGHRA, CDR2 YSYEKL. V lost 4 bases to trimming and J lost 0 bases, with 13 bases between them. The CDR3 nucleotides read TGCGCCAGCAGCCGGGACATCGGGGACTCTGGAAACACCATATATTTT. Amino acids: CASSRDIGDSGNTIYF.

This clone showed up just once. V is TRBV20-1 and J is TRBJ2-7, with 11 positions matching TRBD2. The CDR3 is 16 amino acids. With 3 bases clipped from V and 1 base from J, the junction kept 8 bases outside the gene matches. Germline values: CDR1 DFQATT, CDR2 SNEGSKA (reference sequence). CDR3 bases: TGCAGTGCTAGTAGGGTAGCGGGAGGGCCGTCCTACGAGCAGTACTTC. Translated: CSASRVAGGPSYEQYF.

The chain has TRBV28 and TRBJ1-2; D possibly corresponds to TRBD1 (6 bases). Germline values: CDR1 MDHEN, CDR2 SYDVKM. The CDR3 is made up of 13 amino acids. V was shortened by 5 bases and J by 2 bases, with 9 bases between the two germline ends. The CDR3 sequence is CASSGQPNYGYTF. CDR3 coding DNA: TGTGCCAGCAGTGGACAGCCCAACTATGGCTACACCTTC.

V is TRBV15 and J is TRBJ1-1, with D unclear. Trimming cost V 1 base and J 3 bases, with 3 bases left between them. This CDR3 has 12 amino acids. The germline CDR1 and CDR2 sequences are LNHNV and YYDKDF (reference sequence). The CDR3 coding sequence is TGTGCCACCAGCAGAGGGCACACTGAAGCTTTCTTT. As protein: CATSRGHTEAFF. Using reference TRBV15 and TRBJ1-1 for the parts outside the CDR3, the full variable domain is DAMVIQNPRYQVTQFGKPVTLSCSQTLNHNVMYWYQQKSSQAPKLLFHYYDKDFNNEADTPDNFQSRRPNTSFCFLDIRSPGLGDTAMYLCATSRGHTEAFFGQGTRLTVV.

The chain has TRBV7-3 and TRBJ2-2, with a possible D match to TRBD1 (5 bases). The CDR3 has 17 residues. V was cut by 3 bases and J by 0 bases, with 14 bases left in between. Germline V CDR1 and CDR2: SGHTA, FQGTGA. Written as DNA, the CDR3 is TGTGCCAGCAGCTTTCAAGGCCAGGGAACGAACACCGGGGAGCTGTTTTTT. Residues: CASSFQGQGTNTGELFF.

The rearrangement joins TRBV9 to TRBJ2-7; 8 nucleotides line up with TRBD2. Looked up from germline, CDR1 is SGDLS and CDR2 is YYNGEE. After removal of 2 bases from V and 5 bases from J, the junction contained 6 bases not matched to a gene. This CDR3 has 14 residues. This chain's CDR3 is CASSVYAGGDEQYF. CDR3 bases: TGTGCCAGCAGCGTCTATGCCGGGGGGGACGAGCAGTACTTC. The full variable domain, rest sourced from reference TRBV9 and TRBJ2-7, is DSGVTQTPKHLITATGQRVTLRCSPRSGDLSVYWYQQSLDQGLQFLIQYYNGEERAKGNILERFSAQQFPDLHSELNLSSLELGDSALYFCASSVYAGGDEQYFGPGTRLTVT.

The chain is built from TRBV4-3 and TRBJ2-2; TRBD1 aligns across 9 bases. There are 15 residues in the CDR3. The germline gives CDR1 LGHNA, CDR2 YSLEER. After removal of 4 bases from V and 6 bases from J, the junction contained 6 bases not matched to a gene. CDR3 sequence: CASSPGQGLSGELFF. DNA for the CDR3: TGCGCCAGCAGCCCGGGACAGGGTCTATCCGGGGAGCTGTTTTTT.

This sequence joins TRBV6-5 and TRBJ1-1; 7 bases map to TRBD1. Germline loops: CDR1 MNHEY, CDR2 SVGAGI. The CDR3 loop spans 11 amino acids. V lost 5 bases to trimming and J lost 11 bases; unmatched junction nucleotides: 5. The CDR3 reads CASSRQGRAFF. The CDR3 coding sequence is TGTGCCAGCAGTAGACAGGGTCGCGCTTTCTTT.

The V and J genes are TRBV5-1 and TRBJ2-2, with 7 bases matching TRBD1. With V trimmed by 4 bases and J by 4 bases, 4 bases remained unmatched. Germline assignment: CDR1 SGHRS and CDR2 YFSETQ. This CDR3 comprises 14 residues. The CDR3 spells CASSLGQSTGELFF. DNA of the CDR3: TGCGCCAGCAGCCTGGGACAGTCCACCGGGGAGCTGTTTTTT.

This chain connects TRBV5-5 to TRBJ1-2; TRBD1 aligns across 7 bases. The germline V gene encodes CDR1 SGHKS and CDR2 YYEKEE (reference sequence). V shed 0 bases and J 2 bases; nucleotides not matched to a gene: 4. The CDR3 consists of 15 residues. CDR3: CASSLGPTGNYGYTF. CDR3 nucleotide sequence: TGTGCCAGCAGCTTGGGCCCGACAGGGAACTATGGCTACACCTTC.

The rearrangement links TRBV6-5 to TRBJ1-4; TRBD1 is a possible D gene (5 bases). Trimming cost V 5 bases and J 6 bases, with 13 bases left between them. Germline CDR1 and CDR2: MNHEY and SVGAGI. This CDR3 contains 14 residues. The CDR3 sequence is CASSPRGAYEKLFF. The CDR3 DNA follows: TGTGCCAGCAGTCCCCGCGGGGCATATGAAAAACTGTTTTTT.

V usage is TRBV24-1 and J usage is TRBJ1-5; D is unclear. CDR1 KGHDR and CDR2 SFDVKD come from the germline V gene. The CDR3 is 16 amino acids. The V end was cut by 3 bases, the J end by 1 base, with 12 bases between. CDR3 DNA: TGTGCCACCAGTGATGGATTAGCGGGGAGCAATCAGCCCCAGCATTTT. It is translated as CATSDGLAGSNQPQHF.

The chain uses TRBV13 and TRBJ1-6; D ambiguous. CDR1 is PRHDT, CDR2 FYEKMQ, per germline (reference sequence). This CDR3 comprises 14 residues. V shed 7 bases and J shed 5 bases, with 12 bases lying between them. The CDR3 DNA sequence: TGTGCCAGCACCAAAGCTGCGGATAATTCACCCCTCCACTTT. Protein sequence: CASTKAADNSPLHF.

This chain links TRBV19 with TRBJ1-5, with TRBD1 as a possible D gene (5 bases). Germline assignment: CDR1 LNHDA and CDR2 SQIVND (reference sequence). CDR3 length: 15 amino acids. V gave up 1 base and J gave up 4 bases, with 11 bases separating them. The CDR3 loop is CASSIGRQKNQPQHF. CDR3 coding DNA: TGTGCCAGTAGTATAGGGCGACAGAAAAATCAGCCCCAGCATTTT.